This is a list of T cell receptor beta chains from one sample in a study of T cell changes during pregnancy in multiple sclerosis. TCRdb's table, derived via immunoSEQ multiplex PCR, lists solely in-frame clones and lacks some. The repertoire consists of tens of thousands of clones, with roughly nine tenths occurring once and the leading ten covering 0.46%. The source was CD4+ T cells from peripheral blood mononuclear cells, collected in the third trimester of pregnancy. These receptors were obtained from a female donor in good health, enrolled as a control in a pregnancy study. CDR3s include the opening cysteine and the closing phenylalanine or tryptophan. The D gene is left open where the match is weak. Size is omitted from some rows. Given values are once, few, many or a class for expanded clones.

D	V	size	J	length	CDR3	DNA
TRBD2	TRBV7-9	NA	TRBJ2-7	14	CASSLGASGGEQYF	TGTGCCAGCAGCTTAGGAGCCAGCGGGGGCGAGCAGTACTTC
TRBD2	TRBV5-4	NA	TRBJ2-1	15	CASSLGASGSGEQFF	TGTGCCAGCAGCTTGGGGGCTAGCGGGAGTGGTGAGCAGTTCTTC
TRBD2	TRBV9	NA	TRBJ2-1	15	CASSPRLAGYNEQFF	TGTGCCAGCAGCCCCCGGCTAGCGGGCTACAATGAGCAGTTCTTC
NA	TRBV19	NA	TRBJ1-4	12	CASSIRNEKLFF	TGTGCCAGTAGTATCAGGAATGAAAAACTGTTTTTT
TRBD1	TRBV28	NA	TRBJ2-7	13	CASSLGGQAEQYF	TGTGCCAGCAGTTTAGGGGGACAGGCCGAGCAGTACTTC
TRBD2	TRBV11-3	NA	TRBJ2-5	14	CASSPGGAQETQYF	TGTGCCAGCAGCCCGGGGGGAGCCCAAGAGACCCAGTACTTC
NA	TRBV28	NA	TRBJ1-4	15	CASSPSFSYNEKLFF	TGTGCCAGCAGTCCCTCCTTTAGCTATAATGAAAAACTGTTTTTT
TRBD1	TRBV2	NA	TRBJ1-5	15	CASSGRDRDSQPQHF	TGTGCCAGCAGTGGCCGGGACAGGGACAGTCAGCCCCAGCATTTT
TRBD2	TRBV28	NA	TRBJ2-7	15	CASSPGLAGTYEQYF	TGTGCCAGCAGTCCCGGACTAGCGGGCACCTACGAGCAGTACTTC
NA	TRBV2	NA	TRBJ2-5	15	CASSRGVTIQETQYF	TGTGCCAGCTCCAGGGGGGTAACGATTCAAGAGACCCAGTACTTC
TRBD1	TRBV27	NA	TRBJ2-1	17	CASSPKGGQGPYNEQFF	TGTGCCAGCAGTCCAAAAGGGGGACAGGGGCCCTACAATGAGCAGTTCTTC
TRBD1	TRBV19	NA	TRBJ2-5	13	CASSDRVQETQYF	TGTGCCAGTAGTGACAGGGTCCAAGAGACCCAGTACTTC
TRBD2	TRBV15	NA	TRBJ2-2	15	CATSSSGGFAGELFF	TGTGCCACCAGCAGTAGCGGGGGGTTCGCCGGGGAGCTGTTTTTT
TRBD2	TRBV5-1	NA	TRBJ2-3	16	CASSLGGTRGSDTQYF	TGCGCCAGCAGCTTGGGGGGGACTAGAGGATCAGATACGCAGTATTTT
NA	TRBV19	NA	TRBJ1-5	12	CASSEYNQPQHF	TGTGCCAGTAGTGAGTATAATCAGCCCCAGCATTTT
NA	TRBV5-4	NA	TRBJ2-3	14	CASSPGGLTHTQYF	TGTGCCAGCAGCCCCGGTGGGCTAACTCATACGCAGTATTTT
NA	TRBV29-1	NA	TRBJ1-1	13	CSVIRTANTEAFF	TGCAGCGTTATCCGGACAGCGAACACTGAAGCTTTCTTT
TRBD1	TRBV19	few	TRBJ2-3	15	CASSVRQGATDTQYF	TGTGCCAGTAGTGTCAGGCAGGGGGCCACAGATACGCAGTATTTT
TRBD1	TRBV10-3	NA	TRBJ2-7	14	CAISETGGVYEQYF	TGTGCCATCAGTGAAACAGGGGGCGTCTACGAGCAGTACTTC
NA	TRBV7-2	NA	TRBJ2-5	15	CASSLLGGTEGTQYF	TGTGCCAGCAGCTTACTTGGGGGGACAGAGGGGACCCAGTACTTC
NA	TRBV30	NA	TRBJ1-6	13	CAWLGEGNSPLHF	TGTGCCTGGCTCGGGGAGGGGAATTCACCCCTCCACTTT
NA	TRBV7-2	few	TRBJ2-7	16	CASSFIGGASSYEQYF	TGTGCCAGCAGCTTCATTGGCGGGGCCAGCTCCTACGAGCAGTACTTC
TRBD1	TRBV4-2	NA	TRBJ2-2	16	CASSQNRQGGPGELFF	TGTGCCAGCAGCCAGAATCGACAGGGGGGTCCCGGGGAGCTGTTTTTT
TRBD2	TRBV7-8	once	TRBJ2-5	18	CASTKWGLAGEGQETQYF	TGTGCCAGCACAAAGTGGGGACTAGCGGGAGAGGGACAAGAGACCCAGTACTTC
TRBD1	TRBV29-1	NA	TRBJ2-2	14	CSGGQGINTGELFF	TGCAGCGGAGGACAGGGGATCAACACCGGGGAGCTGTTTTTT
NA	TRBV5-1	NA	TRBJ1-1	14	CASSLGSANTEAFF	TGCGCCAGCAGCTTAGGCAGCGCAAACACTGAAGCTTTCTTT
TRBD2	TRBV11-2	once	TRBJ2-1	13	CASSLGLADEQFF	TGTGCCAGCAGCTTGGGACTAGCGGATGAGCAGTTCTTC
NA	TRBV6-6	NA	TRBJ2-1	12	CASSRHTGEQFF	TGTGCCAGCAGCCGTCACACAGGGGAGCAGTTCTTC
TRBD1	TRBV30	NA	TRBJ1-1	13	CAWLPGQGAEAFF	TGTGCCTGGCTCCCCGGACAGGGGGCTGAAGCTTTCTTT
NA	TRBV11-3	NA	TRBJ2-1	16	CASSSARGGPYNEQFF	TGTGCCAGCAGCTCCGCTAGGGGGGGCCCATACAATGAGCAGTTCTTC
TRBD2	TRBV5-4	NA	TRBJ2-7	18	CASSFLGLAEKKAYEQYF	TGTGCCAGCAGCTTCCTGGGACTAGCGGAAAAAAAGGCCTACGAGCAGTACTTC
NA	TRBV7-9	NA	TRBJ1-1	15	CASSLAQAMNTEAFF	TGTGCCAGCAGCTTAGCTCAGGCTATGAACACTGAAGCTTTCTTT
NA	TRBV12-1	NA	TRBJ2-4	17	CASSLRTSGVAKNIQYF	TGTGCCAGCAGCCTAAGGACTAGCGGGGTGGCCAAAAACATTCAGTACTTC
TRBD2	TRBV29-1	NA	TRBJ2-7	15	CSVATSGRPSYEQYF	TGCAGCGTCGCGACTAGCGGGAGGCCCTCCTACGAGCAGTACTTC
TRBD1	TRBV19	NA	TRBJ1-4	14	CASRGQGRHEKLFF	TGTGCCAGTAGGGGACAGGGGAGGCATGAAAAACTGTTTTTT
TRBD1	TRBV25-1	NA	TRBJ2-5	17	CASSSLSGTGHQETQYF	TGTGCCAGCTCCAGCCTCTCCGGGACAGGACATCAAGAGACCCAGTACTTC
NA	TRBV10-3	NA	TRBJ2-7	15	CAISGTFSISYEQYF	TGTGCCATCAGTGGGACATTTTCAATCTCCTACGAGCAGTACTTC
TRBD2	TRBV27	NA	TRBJ2-5	18	CASSPSGPSGGARETQYF	TGTGCCAGCAGTCCCTCCGGGCCTAGCGGGGGGGCCAGAGAGACCCAGTACTTC
TRBD2	TRBV5-1	NA	TRBJ2-7	17	CASSSAAGTSESYEQYF	TGCGCCAGCAGCTCGGCTGCCGGGACTAGCGAATCCTACGAGCAGTACTTC
NA	TRBV29-1	NA	TRBJ2-1	15	CSVGSLGDLYNEQFF	TGCAGCGTAGGATCATTGGGCGACCTATACAATGAGCAGTTCTTC
NA	TRBV18	NA	TRBJ2-2	14	CASSPFRFTGELFF	TGTGCCAGCTCACCATTCCGTTTCACCGGGGAGCTGTTTTTT
NA	TRBV5-6	NA	TRBJ2-2	16	CASSLARRRETGELFF	TGTGCCAGCAGCTTGGCCAGAAGACGGGAGACCGGGGAGCTGTTTTTT
NA	TRBV7-9	NA	TRBJ2-7	13	CASSGAKAYEQYF	TGTGCCAGCAGCGGGGCTAAAGCCTACGAGCAGTACTTC
NA	TRBV2	once	TRBJ2-3	13	CASSSGLASGKYF	TGTGCCAGCAGCTCCGGCCTTGCTTCAGGGAAGTATTTT
TRBD1	TRBV18	NA	TRBJ2-6	17	CASSRQGAASGANVLTF	TGTGCCAGCTCAAGACAGGGGGCCGCCTCTGGGGCCAACGTCCTGACTTTC
NA	TRBV7-9	once	TRBJ1-3	14	CASSQSSSGNTIYF	TGTGCCAGCTCCCAATCGAGCTCTGGAAACACCATATATTTT
NA	TRBV18	NA	TRBJ1-1	13	CASSPTVNTEAFF	TGTGCCAGCTCACCGACAGTTAACACTGAAGCTTTCTTT
NA	TRBV18	few	TRBJ1-5	14	CASSPPGGNQPQHF	TGTGCCAGCTCACCACCAGGGGGCAATCAGCCCCAGCATTTT
TRBD1	TRBV7-2	NA	TRBJ2-4	16	CASSSRQQGARDIQYF	TGTGCCAGCAGCTCTAGACAACAGGGGGCGAGGGACATTCAGTACTTC
TRBD1	TRBV27	NA	TRBJ2-4	16	CASSLYRGGSKNIQYF	TGTGCCAGCAGTTTATACAGGGGTGGATCCAAAAACATTCAGTACTTC
TRBD1	TRBV6-1	once	TRBJ1-2	15	CASSEALRGQEGYTF	TGTGCCAGCAGTGAAGCGTTGAGGGGGCAGGAAGGCTACACCTTC